These T cell receptor beta chains were read from a single sample in a study of CD8+ T cells in alopecia areata. Repertoires were generated with immunoSEQ multiplex PCR, while TCRdb's copy carries only in-frame clones and drops some. Of tens of thousands of clones in the sample, roughly 57% were seen once. Sequences were derived from CD8+ T cells sorted from blood, sampled at week 0. The receptors originated from a human donor with alopecia areata. The CDR3 runs from the conserved cysteine through the conserved F or W. The order of the fields is CDR3 protein, CDR3 DNA, V gene, J gene, D gene, clone size. D genes are given only for firm matches. Not all rows give a size; the values are once, few, many and, for expanded clones, a class.

CASSQYGGGDEQYF,TGCGCCAGCAGCCAATACGGGGGGGGAGACGAGCAGTACTTC,TRBV4-1,TRBJ2-7,TRBD2,-
CASSPRAPMADTQYF,TGTGCCAGCAGCCCCCGGGCCCCCATGGCAGATACGCAGTATTTT,TRBV28,TRBJ2-3,-,-
CASSLGTRRPNEQFF,TGTGCCAGCAGCTTAGGGACCAGACGTCCTAATGAGCAGTTCTTC,TRBV11-2,TRBJ2-1,-,-
CSVVGSGDAYEQYF,TGCAGCGTTGTGGGTAGCGGGGATGCCTACGAGCAGTACTTC,TRBV29-1,TRBJ2-7,TRBD2,-
CSVEDQDSPTNEKLFF,TGCAGCGTTGAAGACCAAGATAGCCCAACTAATGAAAAACTGTTTTTT,TRBV29-1,TRBJ1-4,-,-
CASSGRVTEAFF,TGTGCCAGCAGTGGCAGGGTCACTGAAGCTTTCTTT,TRBV2,TRBJ1-1,-,few
CASSSPGLAGGASYNEQFF,TGTGCCAGCAGTTCCCCCGGACTAGCGGGGGGGGCCTCCTACAATGAGCAGTTCTTC,TRBV27,TRBJ2-1,TRBD2,-
CASSIGHNEQFF,TGTGCCAGCAGTATCGGGCACAATGAGCAGTTCTTC,TRBV6-5,TRBJ2-1,-,once
CASSLDRGGSGYTF,TGCGCCAGCAGCCTGGACAGGGGTGGAAGTGGCTACACCTTC,TRBV4-3,TRBJ1-2,TRBD1,-
CASAEGEPYEQYF,TGTGCCAGCGCGGAGGGGGAACCCTACGAGCAGTACTTC,TRBV7-9,TRBJ2-7,-,-
CASSQVSQGYEQYF,TGCGCCAGCAGCCAAGTCTCCCAGGGATACGAGCAGTACTTC,TRBV4-1,TRBJ2-7,-,-
CASSLGLAGSYEQYF,TGTGCCAGCAGCTTGGGACTAGCGGGTAGCTACGAGCAGTACTTC,TRBV7-2,TRBJ2-7,TRBD2,few
CASSLSPGGQETQYF,TGTGCCAGCAGCTTGAGTCCGGGGGGACAAGAGACCCAGTACTTC,TRBV7-9,TRBJ2-5,TRBD2,-
CSAIAGTGDLVGANVLTF,TGCAGCGCCATAGCCGGGACAGGGGATTTGGTTGGGGCCAACGTCCTGACTTTC,TRBV29-1,TRBJ2-6,TRBD1,few
CASSLDPAGELFF,TGTGCCAGCAGCTTGGACCCGGCCGGGGAGCTGTTTTTT,TRBV7-3,TRBJ2-2,-,few
CASRPVYDTYEQYF,TGTGCCAGCAGGCCTGTATATGACACCTACGAGCAGTACTTC,TRBV28,TRBJ2-7,-,-
CATSSGSGDEQFF,TGTGCCACCAGCAGCGGCAGTGGCGATGAGCAGTTCTTC,TRBV15,TRBJ2-1,-,-
CSVAGTGSRNTIYF,TGCAGCGTTGCCGGGACAGGGTCACGAAACACCATATATTTT,TRBV29-1,TRBJ1-3,TRBD1,-
CATLGQETQYF,TGTGCCACCTTGGGACAGGAGACCCAGTACTTC,TRBV15,TRBJ2-5,TRBD1,once
CASSWGVEAFF,TGTGCCAGCAGTTGGGGCGTAGAAGCTTTCTTT,TRBV7-2,TRBJ1-1,-,once
CASSQGGWNEQFF,TGCGCCAGCAGCCAAGGGGGTTGGAATGAGCAGTTCTTC,TRBV4-1,TRBJ2-1,-,-
CSVDHEGGNYGYTF,TGCAGCGTTGATCATGAGGGTGGGAACTATGGCTACACCTTC,TRBV29-1,TRBJ1-2,-,-
CAWRGTGDNEQFF,TGTGCCTGGAGGGGGACGGGGGACAATGAGCAGTTCTTC,TRBV30,TRBJ2-1,-,-
CASSPQQAGVAYNEQFF,TGTGCCAGCAGCCCCCAACAGGCAGGGGTTGCATACAATGAGCAGTTCTTC,TRBV11-2,TRBJ2-1,-,-
CASSGGGGLAGTYEQYF,TGTGCCAGCAGTGGGGGGGGAGGACTAGCGGGTACCTACGAGCAGTACTTC,TRBV6-1,TRBJ2-7,TRBD2,-
CASSLGIGQAKTYEQYF,TGTGCCAGCAGCCTCGGAATAGGACAGGCAAAGACCTACGAGCAGTACTTC,TRBV14,TRBJ2-7,TRBD1,-
CASSSRPNTEAFF,TGTGCCAGCAGCTCCCGACCCAACACTGAAGCTTTCTTT,TRBV5-6,TRBJ1-1,-,-
CASSPGQGSYEQYF,TGTGCCAGCAGTCCGGGGCAGGGATCCTACGAGCAGTACTTC,TRBV6-6,TRBJ2-7,-,few
CASSSAVNSNQPQHF,TGTGCCAGCAGCTCCGCGGTAAATAGCAATCAGCCCCAGCATTTT,TRBV7-2,TRBJ1-5,-,-
CASSLYDRGQNSPLHF,TGTGCCAGCAGTTTATACGACAGGGGGCAAAATTCACCCCTCCACTTT,TRBV27,TRBJ1-6,TRBD1,few
CASSITSGASYEQYF,TGTGCCAGTAGTATAACTAGCGGGGCGTCCTACGAGCAGTACTTC,TRBV19,TRBJ2-7,TRBD2,-
CASSLVGGATDTQYF,TGTGCCAGCAGCTTGGTCGGGGGGGCCACAGATACGCAGTATTTT,TRBV5-4,TRBJ2-3,TRBD2,-
CSVVPGNTYEQYF,TGCAGCGTTGTACCGGGGAATACCTACGAGCAGTACTTC,TRBV29-1,TRBJ2-7,-,-
CASSWGSDQPQHF,TGTGCCAGCAGTTGGGGTTCTGATCAGCCCCAGCATTTT,TRBV27,TRBJ1-5,-,few
CSVGTGGHYGYTF,TGCAGCGTTGGGACAGGGGGCCACTATGGCTACACCTTC,TRBV29-1,TRBJ1-2,TRBD1,-
CASSDRAISYNEQFF,TGTGCCAGCAGTGATCGGGCTATTTCCTACAATGAGCAGTTCTTC,TRBV6-1,TRBJ2-1,-,-
CASSTSGVAKNIQYF,TGTGCCAGCAGTACTAGCGGGGTAGCCAAAAACATTCAGTACTTC,TRBV13,TRBJ2-4,TRBD2,-
CASSLGQGDSYGYTF,TGTGCCAGTAGCCTGGGACAGGGAGACTCCTATGGCTACACCTTC,TRBV19,TRBJ1-2,TRBD1,few
CASSQSKQGRCQPQHF,TGCGCCAGCAGTCAATCGAAACAGGGAAGATGTCAGCCCCAGCATTTT,TRBV23-1,TRBJ1-5,-,-
CSVEGTGDSTDTQYF,TGCAGCGTTGAAGGGACAGGGGATAGCACAGATACGCAGTATTTT,TRBV29-1,TRBJ2-3,TRBD1,few
CASSEFWDRGNSYEQYF,TGTGCCAGCAGTGAATTTTGGGACAGGGGGAACTCCTACGAGCAGTACTTC,TRBV6-1,TRBJ2-7,TRBD1,-
CASRKLNTEAFF,TGTGCCAGCAGGAAATTGAACACTGAAGCTTTCTTT,TRBV5-6,TRBJ1-1,-,-
CASSEAEVYGAEAFF,TGTGCCAGCAGTGAAGCAGAAGTGTATGGAGCTGAAGCTTTCTTT,TRBV6-1,TRBJ1-1,-,-
CASSTQAEAFF,TGTGCCAGTAGTACTCAAGCTGAAGCTTTCTTT,TRBV19,TRBJ1-1,-,medium-sized
CSVTGLAGSTGELFF,TGCAGCGTTACGGGACTAGCGGGCAGTACCGGGGAGCTGTTTTTT,TRBV29-1,TRBJ2-2,TRBD2,-